These 4 T cell receptor beta chains share one sample of origin, sequenced in a study of blood T cells in healthy people across ages. Sample-barcoded 5' priming and a J-beta primer mix drove a second PCR of roughly 6 to 12 cycles. TCRdb analysed the 5' RACE reads with MiXCR anew, one entry per CDR3 protein. Of 1.8 million or so distinct CDR3 sequences listed, roughly two fifths were seen once; the top ten hold 23%. Sequencing was performed on blood. The source is a human donor in good health.

The gene calls are TRBV5-1 and TRBJ2-1; D gene uncertain. This CDR3 spans 12 amino acids. V shed 8 bases and J shed 8 bases, with 14 bases lying between them. The germline CDR1 and CDR2 sequences are SGHRS and YFSETQ. This CDR3 reads CASAYYLDEQFF. CDR3 sequence (DNA): TGCGCCAGTGCCTATTACCTCGATGAGCAGTTCTTC.

This clonotype was found many times. The gene calls are TRBV20-1 and TRBJ1-2; D call uncertain. The V end lost 1 base, the J end lost 2 bases, and 8 bases lay between the germline ends. The CDR3 covers 13 residues. CDR1 is DFQATT, CDR2 SNEGSKA, per germline (reference sequence). DNA for the CDR3: TGCAGTGCTAGAGTCCTAGGGAACTATGGCTACACCTTC. It is translated as CSARVLGNYGYTF.

This clonotype was found a few times. This chain joins TRBV24-1 and TRBJ2-3; 7 bases are a match to TRBD2. The CDR3 runs to 16 residues. Germline loops: CDR1 KGHDR, CDR2 SFDVKD. V shed 4 bases and J 0 bases; nucleotides not matched to a gene: 6. The DNA for the CDR3 is TGTGCCACCAGTGACGAAGCGGGGTCTAGCACAGATACGCAGTATTTT. It encodes CATSDEAGSSTDTQYF.

The rearrangement links TRBV7-2 to TRBJ2-7; D is perhaps TRBD1 (5 bases). Trimming removed 5 bases at V and 7 bases at J, with 15 bases between. This CDR3 spans 13 amino acids. Germline values: CDR1 SGHTA, CDR2 FQGNSA. CDR3 in DNA: TGTGCCAGCAGCCTCGGACATTCAGGAGAGCAGTACTTC. Protein: CASSLGHSGEQYF.